The next 12 T cell receptor beta chains were all read from a single sample in a study of graft-versus-host responses after intestinal transplantation. These receptors have no known antigen. The table came from immunoSEQ multiplex PCR; TCRdb's copy has only in-frame clones and leaves some out. The repertoire holds approximately 79,000 clones, with approximately 78% as singletons. The sample in question was unstimulated CD4+ T cells sorted from spleen or lymph node cells, obtained before intestinal transplant. These receptor sequences come from a human donor who received an intestinal transplant.

V and J are TRBV4-1 and TRBJ1-4; D gene uncertain. Trimming stripped 2 bases from V and 8 bases from J, with 15 bases between. The germline V gene has CDR1 MGHRA and CDR2 YSYEKL. The CDR3 has 15 amino acids. The CDR3 DNA is TGCGCCAGCAGCCAATCGCGGGCTAGAGGAGAAAAACTGTTTTTT. Translation: CASSQSRARGEKLFF.

This clone came up a few times. The chain carries TRBV5-8 and TRBJ2-2; 9 bases line up with TRBD1. The CDR3 consists of 14 residues. Germline lookup yields CDR1 SGHTS and CDR2 YDEGEE. V was pared by 4 bases and J by 6 bases, with 4 bases of the junction left unmatched. CDR3 protein: CASSADRGSGELFF. The CDR3 DNA sequence: TGTGCCAGCAGCGCGGACAGGGGTTCCGGGGAGCTGTTTTTT.

The chain uses TRBV7-2 and TRBJ2-4; D remains ambiguous. Germline values: CDR1 SGHTA, CDR2 FQGNSA. The CDR3 is 19 residues long. The germline V and J ends were trimmed by 1 base and 2 bases, with 21 bases remaining between them. The DNA for the CDR3 is TGTGCCAGCAGCTTAGGGCTATTTAGCCCCCCTAGGTCCAAAAACATTCAGTACTTC. It specifies CASSLGLFSPPRSKNIQYF.

This sequence joins TRBV2 and TRBJ2-3; D uncertain. V dropped 1 base and J dropped 5 bases, with 13 bases sitting between them. The CDR3 loop spans 15 amino acids. Germline CDR1 and CDR2: SNHLY and FYNNEI. The CDR3 DNA is TGTGCCAGCAGTGAAGAATCAGGTATGGAAGATACGCAGTATTTT. Its translation: CASSEESGMEDTQYF.

In regard to this clone: The junction shows a germline mismatch at one end, possibly a read error. V gene TRBV6-5 combines with J gene TRBJ1-5, with TRBD1 as a possible D gene (6 bases). The CDR3 totals 14 residues. Germline V CDR1 and CDR2: MNHEY, SVGAGI. CDR3 protein: CVSRPGQSNQPQHF. Here the CDR3 DNA reads TGTGTCAGCCGACCGGGACAAAGCAATCAGCCCCAGCATTTT.

The genes are TRBV25-1 and TRBJ2-2; TRBD2 matches 9 bases. V lost 7 bases, J lost 3 bases, and 3 bases stayed unmatched. This CDR3 comprises 14 residues. Germline CDR1 is MGHDK and CDR2 is SYGVNS. CDR3 sequence: CASKGLADTGELFF. The CDR3 DNA follows: TGTGCCAGCAAGGGACTAGCCGACACCGGGGAGCTGTTTTTT.

V gene TRBV19 combines with J gene TRBJ2-5; 13 nucleotides match TRBD2. V gave up 6 bases and J gave up 3 bases; unmatched junction bases: 4. The CDR3 is made up of 15 amino acids. Germline-derived CDR1 and CDR2 are LNHDA and SQIVND (reference sequence). CDR3 protein: CASRAGLAGEETQYF. The CDR3 bases are TGTGCCAGTAGAGCTGGACTAGCGGGAGAAGAGACCCAGTACTTC.

The chain recombines TRBV5-4 with TRBJ2-3; 13 nucleotides line up with TRBD2. Germline CDR1 reads SGHNT; CDR2 reads YYREEE (reference sequence). CDR3 length equals 15 residues. V shed 4 bases, J shed 8 bases, and the junction held 7 bases outside the gene matches. The DNA of the CDR3 is TGTGCCAGCAGCCCGCCAGGACTAGCGGGAGTTACGCAGTATTTT. It encodes CASSPPGLAGVTQYF.

The V and J genes are TRBV2 and TRBJ1-2; tentatively, D is TRBD1 (6 bases). CDR3 length: 14 residues. Looked up from germline, CDR1 is SNHLY and CDR2 is FYNNEI. The V gene lost 6 bases and the J gene lost 4 bases, with 15 bases spanning the gap. CDR3 loop: CASSRDILSYGYTF. In DNA form, the CDR3 reads TGTGCCAGCAGCAGGGACATCTTAAGCTATGGCTACACCTTC.

This clone was counted a few times. This rearrangement joins TRBV6-5 to TRBJ2-7, with TRBD2 identical over 7 bases. V gave up 6 bases and J gave up 2 bases; unmatched junction bases: 7. Germline CDR1 and CDR2: MNHEY and SVGAGI. CDR3 length equals 14 residues. CDR3 in amino acids: CASSASGGAYEQYF. CDR3 nucleotide sequence: TGTGCCAGCAGCGCTAGCGGAGGGGCCTACGAGCAGTACTTC.

V gene TRBV2 combines with J gene TRBJ2-7, with a weak D call TRBD2 (5 bases). The CDR3 spans 11 residues. Trimming shortened V by 8 bases and J by 3 bases, and 8 bases separated the two germline ends. Germline loops: CDR1 SNHLY, CDR2 FYNNEI. The CDR3 is CASGEIYEQYF. The CDR3 bases are TGTGCCAGCGGGGAGATCTACGAGCAGTACTTC.

The rearrangement joins TRBV20-1 to TRBJ1-1, with D possibly TRBD1 on 5 matching bases. This CDR3 contains 11 residues. The germline V gene encodes CDR1 DFQATT and CDR2 SNEGSKA (reference sequence). The V end lost 3 bases, the J end lost 12 bases, and 14 bases lay between the germline ends. In DNA form, the CDR3 reads TGCAGTGCTAGTATGCGGGGCGCAACTTTCTTT. Translating it yields CSASMRGATFF.